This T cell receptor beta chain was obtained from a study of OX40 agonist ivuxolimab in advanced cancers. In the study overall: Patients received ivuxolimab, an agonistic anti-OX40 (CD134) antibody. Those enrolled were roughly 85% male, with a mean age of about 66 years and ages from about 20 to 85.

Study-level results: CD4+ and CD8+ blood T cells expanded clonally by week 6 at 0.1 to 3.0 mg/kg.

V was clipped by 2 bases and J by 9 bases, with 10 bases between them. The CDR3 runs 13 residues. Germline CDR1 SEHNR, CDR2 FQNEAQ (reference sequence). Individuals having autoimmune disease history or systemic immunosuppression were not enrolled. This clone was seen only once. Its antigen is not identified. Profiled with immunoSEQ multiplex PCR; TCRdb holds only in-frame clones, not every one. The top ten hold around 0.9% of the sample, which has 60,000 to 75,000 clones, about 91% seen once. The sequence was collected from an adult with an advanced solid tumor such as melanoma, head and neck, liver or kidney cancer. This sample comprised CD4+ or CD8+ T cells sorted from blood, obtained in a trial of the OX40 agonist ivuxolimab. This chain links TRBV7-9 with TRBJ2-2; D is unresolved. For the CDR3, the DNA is TGTGCCAGCAGCTTAAGTTCCGCCTGGGAGCTGTTTTTT. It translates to CASSLSSAWELFF.